This record looks at one T cell receptor (beta chain) sequence and its context. Negative magnetic isolation gave CD8+ and CD4+ cells; FACS enriched CD8+ TEMRA. The CDR3 totals 14 residues. Between the trimmed V and J ends, which lost 5 bases and 5 bases, there was a span of 18 bases. Germline V gives CDR1 DFQATT, CDR2 SNEGSKA (reference sequence). Random hexamers were used to reverse transcribe an amount of roughly 0.45 to 1 ug RNA. TCRdb passed the immunoSEQ multiplex PCR reads through MiXCR, listing each CDR3 protein once. The table records 180,000 or so distinct CDR3 sequences, roughly 95% of them present only once. This sample is drawn from a study of CD8 T cells in Susac syndrome.

Specimen: CD4+ T cells from PBMCs. The sequence was collected from a human donor in good health. The chain has TRBV20-1 and TRBJ2-5, with a tentative D call TRBD2 (6 bases). The CDR3 sequence is CSARKAGRRETQYF. For the CDR3, the DNA is TGCAGTGCTCGCAAGGCGGGGAGGAGGGAGACCCAGTACTTC.